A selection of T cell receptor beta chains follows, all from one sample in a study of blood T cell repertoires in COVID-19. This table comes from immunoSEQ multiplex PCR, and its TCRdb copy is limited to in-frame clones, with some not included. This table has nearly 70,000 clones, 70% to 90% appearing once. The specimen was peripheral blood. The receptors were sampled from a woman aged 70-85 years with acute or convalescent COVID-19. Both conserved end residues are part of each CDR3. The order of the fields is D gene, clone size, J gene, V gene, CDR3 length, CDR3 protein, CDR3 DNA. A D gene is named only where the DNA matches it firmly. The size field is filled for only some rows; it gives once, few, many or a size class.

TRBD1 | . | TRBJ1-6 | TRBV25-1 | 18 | CASSEWVRTGKGASPLHF | TGTGCCAGCAGTGAATGGGTACGGACAGGGAAAGGCGCTTCACCCCTCCACTTT
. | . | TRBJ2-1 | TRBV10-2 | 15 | CASSPGSSNYNEQFF | TGCGCCAGCAGCCCCGGGTCCTCTAACTACAATGAGCAGTTCTTC
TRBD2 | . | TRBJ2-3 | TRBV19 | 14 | CASSIGLATDTQYF | TGTGCCAGTAGTATAGGACTAGCAACAGATACGCAGTATTTT
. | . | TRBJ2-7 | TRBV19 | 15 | CASSIETGSSYEQYF | TGTGCCAGTAGTATCGAGACAGGCTCCTCCTACGAGCAGTACTTC
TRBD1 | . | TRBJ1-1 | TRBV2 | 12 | CASSEDRAEAFF | TGTGCCAGCAGTGAGGACAGGGCTGAAGCTTTCTTT
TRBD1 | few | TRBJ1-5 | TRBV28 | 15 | CASSLRQGRNQPQHF | TGTGCCAGCAGTTTACGACAGGGCCGCAATCAGCCCCAGCATTTT
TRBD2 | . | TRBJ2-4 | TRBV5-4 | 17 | CASSLDPSGLAKNIQYF | TGTGCCAGCAGCTTGGATCCTAGCGGTCTAGCCAAAAACATTCAGTACTTC
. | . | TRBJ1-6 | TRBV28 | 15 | CASSWPPGNNSPLHF | TGTGCCAGCAGCTGGCCCCCGGGGAATAATTCACCCCTCCACTTT
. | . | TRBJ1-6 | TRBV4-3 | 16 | CASSQAPPVQNSPLHF | TGCGCCAGCAGCCAGGCACCCCCCGTTCAGAATTCACCCCTCCACTTT
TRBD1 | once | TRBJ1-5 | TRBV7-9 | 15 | CASSSLDRGETSQHF | TGTGCCAGCAGTTCCTTAGACAGGGGGGAAACATCCCAGCATTTT
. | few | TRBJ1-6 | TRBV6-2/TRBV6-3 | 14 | CASSYVTRDSPLHF | TGTGCCAGCAGTTACGTGACCCGGGATTCACCCCTCCACTTT
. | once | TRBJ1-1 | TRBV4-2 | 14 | CASSPGGGGTEAFF | TGTGCCAGCAGCCCCGGGGGCGGGGGCACTGAAGCTTTCTTT
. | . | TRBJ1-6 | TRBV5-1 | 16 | CASSLVPGVYNSPLHF | TGCGCCAGCAGCTTGGTCCCGGGGGTATATAATTCACCCCTCCACTTT
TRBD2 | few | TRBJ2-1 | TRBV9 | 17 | CASSVVARTSGYNEQFF | TGTGCCAGCAGCGTAGTGGCAAGGACTAGCGGATACAATGAGCAGTTCTTC
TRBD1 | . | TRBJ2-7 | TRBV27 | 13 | CASSTGQTYEQYF | TGTGCCAGCAGTACGGGACAGACTTACGAGCAGTACTTC
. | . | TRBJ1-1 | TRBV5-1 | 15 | CASSPSGEGNTEAFF | TGCGCCAGCAGCCCTTCAGGGGAGGGGAACACTGAAGCTTTCTTT
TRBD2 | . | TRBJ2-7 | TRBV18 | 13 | CASSLADSYEQYF | TGTGCCAGCAGTCTAGCGGACTCCTACGAGCAGTACTTC
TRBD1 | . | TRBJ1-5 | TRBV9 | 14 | CASSQTGGNQPQHF | TGTGCCAGCAGCCAGACAGGGGGAAATCAGCCCCAGCATTTT
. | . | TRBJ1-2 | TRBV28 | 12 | CASSSGTYGYTF | TGTGCCAGCAGTTCCGGGACATATGGCTACACCTTC
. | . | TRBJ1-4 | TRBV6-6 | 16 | CASSLRSPGTNEKLFF | TGTGCCAGCAGCCTCCGGAGTCCGGGGACTAATGAAAAACTGTTTTTT
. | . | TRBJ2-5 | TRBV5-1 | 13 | CASSFGYQETQYF | TGCGCCAGCAGCTTCGGGTACCAAGAGACCCAGTACTTC
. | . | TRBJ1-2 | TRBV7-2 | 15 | CASSKTVPLGYGYTF | TGTGCCAGCAGCAAGACAGTTCCGCTAGGCTATGGCTACACCTTC
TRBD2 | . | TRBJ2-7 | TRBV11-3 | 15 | CASSLDASGDYEQYF | TGTGCCAGCAGCTTAGACGCTAGCGGAGACTACGAGCAGTACTTC
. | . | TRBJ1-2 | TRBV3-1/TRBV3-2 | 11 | CASSQEHGYTF | TGTGCCAGCAGCCAAGAACACGGCTACACCTTC
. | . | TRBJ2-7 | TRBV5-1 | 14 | CASSLAQGTYEQYF | TGCGCCAGCAGCTTGGCGCAGGGGACCTACGAGCAGTACTTC
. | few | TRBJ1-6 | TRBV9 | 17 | CASSPRTVSSYNSPLHF | TGTGCCAGCAGCCCCCGGACAGTGAGCTCCTATAATTCACCCCTCCACTTT